This TCR beta chain emerged from a study of control samples from healthy donors and cancer patients. This clone was seen a handful of times. The CDR3 is 15 residues long. V dropped 1 base and J dropped 6 bases, with 16 bases sitting between them. Germline V gene sequence: CDR1 LGHDT, CDR2 YNNKEL (reference sequence). Profiling relied on immunoSEQ multiplex PCR, and the TCRdb table lists in-frame clones only, not all of them. The sample records 84,000 or so clones, 80% to 90% being singletons. The sample was PBMCs. The chain uses TRBV3-1 (or the pseudogene TRBV3-2) and TRBJ2-7, with D tentatively TRBD1 (6 bases). The clonotype was recovered from a man in his fifties or sixties with head and neck cancer. The CDR3 region is CASSQGTQGYGEQYF. CDR3 in DNA: TGTGCCAGCAGCCAAGGTACCCAGGGGTATGGCGAGCAGTACTTC.